The 23 T cell receptor beta chains given below trace back to one sample, sequenced in a study of blood T cell repertoires in COVID-19. Only in-frame clones appear in the TCRdb table, and some are missing; sequencing was by immunoSEQ multiplex PCR. Of about 150,000 clones listed, around 91% are singletons. What was sequenced was peripheral blood. The receptors here all came from a woman aged 40 to 50 with acute or convalescent COVID-19.

V gene TRBV5-5 combines with J gene TRBJ2-6; a weak D match, TRBD2 (6 bases). The V end was cut by 4 bases, the J end by 0 bases, with 14 bases between. The CDR3 totals 17 residues. Per germline, CDR1 SGHKS and CDR2 YYEKEE (reference sequence). CDR3 DNA sequence: TGTGCCAGCAGCCCCCGGACGGACTACTCTGGGGCCAACGTCCTGACTTTC. Its translation: CASSPRTDYSGANVLTF.

The chain couples TRBV28 to TRBJ2-7; TRBD2 aligns across 10 bases. Germline CDR1 is MDHEN and CDR2 is SYDVKM. V dropped 1 base and J dropped 0; count of bases not matched to a gene: 9. The CDR3 extends over 18 amino acids. The CDR3 loop is CASSLLISLAGLSYEQYF. CDR3 coding DNA: TGTGCCAGCAGTTTATTAATATCACTAGCGGGACTCTCCTACGAGCAGTACTTC.

V and J are TRBV25-1 and TRBJ1-2, with a possible D match to TRBD1 (6 bases). V was pared by 5 bases and J by 3 bases, with 10 bases between. This CDR3 has 13 residues. CDR1 is MGHDK, CDR2 SYGVNS, per germline. CDR3 loop: CASSMGHDYGYTF. CDR3 coding DNA: TGTGCCAGCAGTATGGGACACGACTATGGCTACACCTTC.

The genes are TRBV2 and TRBJ2-3; 11 bases line up with TRBD2. This CDR3 has 13 amino acids. The V segment lost 9 bases and the J segment 5 bases; nucleotides outside the gene matches: 4. Germline V CDR1 and CDR2: SNHLY, FYNNEI. The CDR3 bases are TGTGCCAGGACTAGCGGGGCGGGAGATACGCAGTATTTT. It is translated as CARTSGAGDTQYF.

This chain uses TRBV28 with TRBJ2-3, with 9 bases matching TRBD1. Trimming took 1 base from V and 4 from J; bases not matched to a gene: 9. The CDR3 covers 17 residues. Germline V gene sequence: CDR1 MDHEN, CDR2 SYDVKM. DNA for the CDR3: TGTGCCAGCAGTTTATTACCCAACAGGGGGCGGCCAGATACGCAGTATTTT. This encodes CASSLLPNRGRPDTQYF.

This chain connects TRBV6-1 to TRBJ1-2; tentative D call: TRBD1 (6 bases). V lost 0 bases and J 0 bases, leaving 20 bases between the germline ends. Per germline, CDR1 MNHNS and CDR2 SASEGT. The length of the CDR3 is 19 residues. In DNA, the CDR3 is TGTGCCAGCAGTGAAGCGCCCCGGGACATCTTTTTGACTAACTATGGCTACACCTTC. It is translated as CASSEAPRDIFLTNYGYTF.

The CDR3 DNA sequence: TGTGCCAGCAGTTATAAGAGATATAGCAATCAGCCCCAGCATTTT. Its translation: CASSYKRYSNQPQHF. The genes are TRBV6-5 and TRBJ1-5; unclear D gene. The germline CDR1 and CDR2 sequences are MNHEY and SVGAGI. The CDR3 sequence is 15 residues long. V was shortened by 3 bases and J by 0 bases, with 9 bases between the two germline ends.

This clone appeared once. J is TRBJ1-4 and V is TRBV6-1; D remains ambiguous. V lost 2 bases to trimming and J lost 0 bases, with 10 bases between them. The germline V gene encodes CDR1 MNHNS and CDR2 SASEGT. The CDR3 consists of 16 residues. CDR3: CASSETEYATNEKLFF. The CDR3 coding sequence is TGTGCCAGCAGTGAAACAGAATATGCAACTAATGAAAAACTGTTTTTT.

This chain connects TRBV5-5 to TRBJ2-1; 13 positions agree with TRBD2. The V segment lost 1 base and the J segment 6 bases; nucleotides outside the gene matches: 10. CDR1 and CDR2 from the germline V gene are SGHKS and YYEKEE (reference sequence). The CDR3 length is 18 residues. The CDR3 DNA follows: TGTGCCAGCAGCTTGACCGGGACTAGCGGGACTAGGGGCAATGAGCAGTTCTTC. Protein product: CASSLTGTSGTRGNEQFF.

The chain has TRBV7-9 and TRBJ2-5; D is uncertain. Germline assignment: CDR1 SEHNR and CDR2 FQNEAQ (reference sequence). CDR3 size: 14 residues. Between the trimmed V and J ends, which lost 1 base and 0 bases, there was a span of 6 bases. CDR3 protein: CASSLDGNQETQYF. CDR3 coding DNA: TGTGCCAGCAGCTTAGATGGCAACCAAGAGACCCAGTACTTC.

The gene calls are TRBV5-6 and TRBJ2-3; D is undetermined. CDR3 length: 15 residues. Germline assignment: CDR1 SGHDT and CDR2 YYEEEE. V was shortened by 0 bases and J by 2 bases, with 10 bases between the two germline ends. The CDR3 sequence: CASSLVGQDTDTQYF. The CDR3 nucleotides read TGTGCCAGCAGCTTGGTTGGGCAGGACACAGATACGCAGTATTTT. The complete variable domain, with remaining parts taken from reference TRBV5-6 and TRBJ2-3, reads DAGVTQSPTHLIKTRGQQVTLRCSPKSGHDTVSWYQQALGQGPQFIFQYYEEEERQRGNFPDRFSGHQFPNYSSELNVNALLLGDSALYLCASSLVGQDTDTQYFGPGTRLTVL.

The chain couples TRBV2 to TRBJ1-1; D is uncertain. In germline, CDR1 is SNHLY, CDR2 FYNNEI. This CDR3 spans 13 amino acids. Trimming stripped 6 bases from V and 6 bases from J, with 14 bases between. The CDR3 region has the DNA TGTGCCAGCAGCTCGGAAATGACTTCTGAAGCTTTCTTT. This encodes CASSSEMTSEAFF.

Worth noting for this clone: One end of the junction is discordant with germline, which a read error may explain. The rearrangement uses TRBV6-6 and TRBJ1-5; 9 positions agree with TRBD1. The CDR3 extends over 15 amino acids. The V gene's germline CDR1 is MNHNY and CDR2 SVGAGI (reference sequence). The CDR3 DNA reads as TGTGCCAGCAATTACCAGACAGGGGGTAATCAGCCCCAGCATTTT. This encodes CASNYQTGGNQPQHF.

The chain carries TRBV5-8 and TRBJ2-1; 7 bases are a match to TRBD1. The V segment lost 3 bases and the J segment 2 bases; nucleotides outside the gene matches: 11. This CDR3 region has 17 residues. Germline CDR1 reads SGHTS; CDR2 reads YDEGEE. The CDR3 sequence: CASSSDPRDRAYNEQFF. Written as DNA, the CDR3 is TGTGCCAGCAGCTCCGACCCCCGGGACAGAGCCTACAATGAGCAGTTCTTC. Full variable domain (rest looked up from reference TRBV5-8 and TRBJ2-1): EAGVTQSPTHLIKTRGQQATLRCSPISGHTSVYWYQQALGLGLQFLLWYDEGEERNRGNFPPRFSGRQFPNYSSELNVNALELEDSALYLCASSSDPRDRAYNEQFFGPGTRLTVL.

This chain uses TRBV23-1 with TRBJ2-7, with D possibly TRBD1 on 7 matching bases. TRBV23-1 is an ORF, and what it does is uncertain. Trimming stripped 7 bases from V and 3 bases from J, with 19 bases between. The CDR3 totals 15 residues. CDR3 sequence (DNA): TGCGCCAGCACACGACTAGGGACAGCGCGCTACGAGCAGTACTTC. Translation: CASTRLGTARYEQYF.

This chain joins TRBV9 and TRBJ2-7, with a weak D call TRBD1 (5 bases). The CDR3 runs 19 residues. V was cut by 2 bases and J by 1 base, with 25 bases left in between. Germline values: CDR1 SGDLS, CDR2 YYNGEE. CDR3 residues: CASSVTHAPYRGLSYEQYF. DNA of the CDR3: TGTGCCAGCAGCGTTACCCACGCCCCGTATAGGGGTCTGTCCTACGAGCAGTACTTC.

J is TRBJ1-3 and V is TRBV19; D possibly corresponds to TRBD1 (5 bases). Germline V CDR1 and CDR2: LNHDA, SQIVND (reference sequence). The CDR3 runs 14 residues. Trimming pared 7 bases from V and 0 bases from J, leaving 10 bases between. The CDR3: CASKEGYSGNTIYF. CDR3 coding DNA: TGTGCCAGTAAGGAGGGGTACTCTGGAAACACCATATATTTT.

This chain joins TRBV11-3 and TRBJ2-2; TRBD1 matches at 7 bases. Germline values: CDR1 SGHNT, CDR2 YENEEA. CDR3 length: 17 amino acids. V lost 1 base to trimming and J lost 6 bases; unmatched junction nucleotides: 11. The CDR3 reads CASSLGARQGDAGELFF. The CDR3 region has the DNA TGTGCCAGCAGCTTAGGAGCAAGACAGGGTGACGCCGGGGAGCTGTTTTTT.

V gene TRBV11-3 combines with J gene TRBJ2-1; D remains ambiguous. CDR3 length equals 15 residues. The ends were cut back, 1 base at V and 1 base at J, with 8 bases in the middle. CDR1 is SGHNT, CDR2 YENEEA, per germline. CDR3 amino acids: CASSLGPRSYNEQFF. Written as DNA, the CDR3 is TGTGCCAGCAGCTTAGGTCCTAGATCCTACAATGAGCAGTTCTTC.

The chain carries TRBV10-3 and TRBJ2-3; 12 bases align to TRBD2. The trim removed 2 bases at V and 2 bases at J, leaving 2 bases unmatched. CDR3 length equals 16 residues. Germline V gene data show CDR1 as ENHRY and CDR2 as SYGVKD. The CDR3, as DNA: TGTGCCATCAGTGAGGGACTAGCGGGATACACAGATACGCAGTATTTT. As protein: CAISEGLAGYTDTQYF.

The V gene is TRBV4-1, the J gene TRBJ2-1; 10 bases are shared with TRBD2. Germline values: CDR1 MGHRA, CDR2 YSYEKL. This CDR3 comprises 14 residues. J was trimmed by 10 bases and V by 3 bases; bases with no gene match: 6. CDR3 amino acids: CASSHSGGAREQFF. Here the CDR3 DNA reads TGCGCCAGCAGCCACAGCGGGGGGGCCAGGGAGCAGTTCTTC.

The count of this clone is one. This CDR3 reads CASSVGTATYEQYF. The CDR3 region has the DNA TGTGCCAGCAGCGTAGGGACAGCAACCTACGAGCAGTACTTC. The rearrangement links TRBV9 to TRBJ2-7; tentative D call: TRBD1 (6 bases). The ends were cut back, 0 bases at V and 2 bases at J, with 9 bases in the middle. This CDR3 comprises 14 residues. CDR1 SGDLS and CDR2 YYNGEE come from the germline V gene.

The count of this clone is one. The V call is TRBV27, the J call TRBJ1-2, with D perhaps matching TRBD1 (6 bases). Germline loops: CDR1 MNHEY, CDR2 SMNVEV (reference sequence). The length of the CDR3 is 17 residues. V lost 3 bases and J 1 base, leaving 18 bases between the germline ends. The CDR3 loop is CASSFSGQWSSNYGYTF. The CDR3 DNA reads as TGTGCCAGCAGTTTCTCGGGACAATGGTCGAGTAACTATGGCTACACCTTC.